The 13 T cell receptor beta chains presented below share a single source sample, sequenced in a study of cytomegalovirus exposure and HLA in healthy donors. The PCR contained 60 Vbeta and 13 Jbeta primers. Repertoires were generated with immunoSEQ multiplex PCR, while TCRdb's copy carries only in-frame clones and drops some. This sample's table reports 60,000 or so clones. Source material: PBMCs. Every receptor here comes from a woman aged 18-29 years in good health and CMV-seronegative.

This chain connects TRBV18 to TRBJ2-3; 11 bases are shared with TRBD2. Trimming took 2 bases from V and 0 from J; bases not matched to a gene: 4. CDR3 length: 17 amino acids. Per the germline V gene, CDR1 is KGHSH and CDR2 is LQKENI. Here the CDR3 DNA reads TGTGCCAGCTCACCAACTAGCGGGGGCCCGAGCACAGATACGCAGTATTTT. It yields the protein CASSPTSGGPSTDTQYF.

This chain connects TRBV5-4 to TRBJ1-5, with 8 bases identical to TRBD1. Germline-derived CDR1 and CDR2 are SGHNT and YYREEE (reference sequence). The CDR3 runs to 15 residues. Losses at the gene ends were 0 bases for V and 4 bases for J; bases not matched to a gene: 3. The CDR3 here is CASSLAGGRNQPQHF. The CDR3 DNA is TGTGCCAGCAGCTTGGCAGGGGGCCGGAATCAGCCCCAGCATTTT.

V is TRBV6-6 and J is TRBJ2-7, with unresolved D. CDR3 length equals 14 residues. Trimming removed 4 bases at V and 3 bases at J, with 13 bases between. CDR1 is MNHNY and CDR2 is SVGAGI in the germline V gene (reference sequence). The CDR3 protein is CASSWALANYEQYF. The CDR3 DNA is TGTGCCAGCAGTTGGGCCCTGGCCAACTACGAGCAGTACTTC.

About this clone itself: Different DNA sequences within this sample yield the same CDR3. The chain uses TRBV2 and TRBJ1-6; D call uncertain. The CDR3 has 12 residues. Germline loops: CDR1 SNHLY, CDR2 FYNNEI. V gave up 4 bases and J gave up 13 bases, with 11 bases separating them. CDR3 in DNA: TGTGCCAGCAGTGGAGTCTCTATCCCCCTCCACTTT. Residues: CASSGVSIPLHF.

The chain employs TRBV7-9 and TRBJ2-7; 14 positions match TRBD2. This CDR3 is built from 17 residues. The germline gives CDR1 SEHNR, CDR2 FQNEAQ (reference sequence). Trimming at V came to 6 bases and at J to 4 bases, leaving 11 bases not matched to a gene. This chain's CDR3 is CASSQGMGLAGVYEQYF. The CDR3 DNA reads as TGTGCCAGCAGTCAAGGAATGGGACTAGCGGGAGTATACGAGCAGTACTTC. Using reference TRBV7-9 and TRBJ2-7 for the parts outside the CDR3, the full variable domain is DTGVSQNPRHKITKRGQNVTFRCDPISEHNRLYWYRQTLGQGPEFLTYFQNEAQLEKSRLLSDRFSAERPKGSFSTLEIQRTEQGDSAMYLCASSQGMGLAGVYEQYFGPGTRLTVT.

J is TRBJ1-5 and V is TRBV11-2; a weak D match, TRBD1 (6 bases). Germline loops: CDR1 SGHAT, CDR2 FQNNGV. The CDR3 contains 15 residues. Trimming took off 5 bases at V and 7 bases at J, with 18 bases between the two ends. Written as DNA, the CDR3 is TGTGCCAGCAGCCCCGGGACACCGGGGGGCCAGCCCCAGCATTTT. Residues: CASSPGTPGGQPQHF.

V and J are TRBV9 and TRBJ2-5, with D perhaps TRBD1 (5 bases). V dropped 4 bases and J dropped 4 bases, with 5 bases sitting between them. The germline gives CDR1 SGDLS, CDR2 YYNGEE. The CDR3 loop spans 11 amino acids. CDR3 residues: CASSTGETQYF. The CDR3 DNA is TGTGCCAGCAGCACAGGAGAGACCCAGTACTTC.

The rearrangement links TRBV11-3 to TRBJ1-1, with D unresolved. The CDR3 totals 14 residues. Germline CDR1 SGHNT, CDR2 YENEEA. Trimming pared 5 bases from V and 1 base from J, leaving 11 bases between. CDR3 sequence: CASSPEVGNTEAFF. DNA of the CDR3: TGTGCCAGCAGCCCTGAAGTCGGGAACACTGAAGCTTTCTTT.

This rearrangement joins TRBV6-5 to TRBJ1-1; D is possibly TRBD1 (5 bases). Trimming took 0 bases from V and 5 from J, leaving 13 bases between them. Germline V gene sequence: CDR1 MNHEY, CDR2 SVGAGI. This CDR3 region has 15 residues. The CDR3: CASSYSVGDLTEAFF. CDR3 nucleotides: TGTGCCAGCAGTTACTCTGTAGGGGATCTGACTGAAGCTTTCTTT.

The chain has TRBV5-1 and TRBJ1-1, with a possible D match to TRBD1 (5 bases). The germline V gene encodes CDR1 SGHRS and CDR2 YFSETQ. The CDR3 consists of 15 residues. The ends were cut back, 5 bases at V and 3 bases at J, with 17 bases in the middle. The chain's CDR3 is CASRHDGTFDTEAFF. The CDR3 DNA follows: TGCGCCAGCAGACACGACGGGACTTTTGACACTGAAGCTTTCTTT.

This chain uses TRBV5-1 with TRBJ1-3; D is perhaps TRBD1 (5 bases). This CDR3 has 15 residues. In germline, CDR1 is SGHRS, CDR2 YFSETQ. V was clipped by 4 bases and J by 2 bases, with 13 bases between them. CDR3 sequence: CASSPAQAAGNTIYF. The CDR3 DNA reads TGCGCCAGCAGCCCGGCACAGGCAGCTGGAAACACCATATATTTT.

The DNA of the CDR3 is TGCGCCAGCAGCTTCGGGGAGGGCTATGGCTACACCTTC. As protein: CASSFGEGYGYTF. The chain is built from TRBV5-1 and TRBJ1-2; D not resolved. V lost 2 bases to trimming and J lost 4 bases, with 9 bases between them. This CDR3 has 13 residues. Per the germline V gene, CDR1 is SGHRS and CDR2 is YFSETQ. The full variable domain, completed using reference TRBV5-1 and TRBJ1-2, is KAGVTQTPRYLIKTRGQQVTLSCSPISGHRSVSWYQQTPGQGLQFLFEYFSETQRNKGNFPGRFSGRQFSNSRSEMNVSTLELGDSALYLCASSFGEGYGYTFGSGTRLTVV.

The genes are TRBV6-1 and TRBJ2-3; 9 positions agree with TRBD2. CDR3 length equals 15 residues. With V trimmed by 6 bases and J by 0 bases, 4 bases remained unmatched. CDR1 and CDR2 from the germline V gene are MNHNS and SASEGT. This CDR3 is CASRTGTSSTDTQYF. In nucleotides, the CDR3 is TGTGCCAGCAGGACCGGGACTAGCAGCACAGATACGCAGTATTTT.